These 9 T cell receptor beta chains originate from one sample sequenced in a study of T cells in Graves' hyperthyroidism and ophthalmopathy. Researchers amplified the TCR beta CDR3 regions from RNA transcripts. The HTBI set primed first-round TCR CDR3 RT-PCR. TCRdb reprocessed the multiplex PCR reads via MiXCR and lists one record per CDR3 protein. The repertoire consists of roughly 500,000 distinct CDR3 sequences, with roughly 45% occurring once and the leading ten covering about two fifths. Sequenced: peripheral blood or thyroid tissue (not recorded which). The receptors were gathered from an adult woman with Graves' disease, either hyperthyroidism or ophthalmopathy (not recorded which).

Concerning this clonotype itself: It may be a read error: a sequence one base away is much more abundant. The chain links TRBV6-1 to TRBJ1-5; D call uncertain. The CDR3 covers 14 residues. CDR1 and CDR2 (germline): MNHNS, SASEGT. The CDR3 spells CAGSKTYSNQPQHF. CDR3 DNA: TGTGCCGGCAGTAAGACTTATAGCAATCAGCCCCAGCATTTT.

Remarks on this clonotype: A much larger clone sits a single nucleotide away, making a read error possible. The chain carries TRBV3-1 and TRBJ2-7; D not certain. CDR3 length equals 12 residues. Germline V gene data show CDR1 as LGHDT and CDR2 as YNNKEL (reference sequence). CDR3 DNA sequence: TGTGTCAGCAGCCAAGCAACGGTTGAGCAGTACTTC. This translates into CVSSQATVEQYF.

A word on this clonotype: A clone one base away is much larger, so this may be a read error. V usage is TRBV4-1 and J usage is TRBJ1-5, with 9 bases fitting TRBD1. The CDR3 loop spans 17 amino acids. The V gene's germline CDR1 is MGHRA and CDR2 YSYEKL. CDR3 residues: CASSTLSGTGSRQPQHF. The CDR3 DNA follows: TGTGCCAGCAGCACTCTGTCCGGGACAGGGTCTCGTCAGCCCCAGCATTTT.

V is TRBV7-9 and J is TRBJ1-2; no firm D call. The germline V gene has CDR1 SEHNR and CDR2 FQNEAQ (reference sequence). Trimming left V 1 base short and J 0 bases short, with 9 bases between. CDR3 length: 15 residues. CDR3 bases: TGTGCCAGCAGCTTAGTATTGGCCACTAACTATGGCTACACCTTC. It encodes CASSLVLATNYGYTF.

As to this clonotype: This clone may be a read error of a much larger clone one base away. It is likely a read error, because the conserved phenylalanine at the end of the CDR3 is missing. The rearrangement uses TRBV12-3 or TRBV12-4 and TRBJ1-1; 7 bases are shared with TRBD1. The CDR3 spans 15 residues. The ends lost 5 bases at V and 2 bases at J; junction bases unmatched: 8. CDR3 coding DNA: TGTGCCAGCAGTCCCCCGACAGGGACTAACACTGAAGCTTTCTCT. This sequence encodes CASSPPTGTNTEAFS.

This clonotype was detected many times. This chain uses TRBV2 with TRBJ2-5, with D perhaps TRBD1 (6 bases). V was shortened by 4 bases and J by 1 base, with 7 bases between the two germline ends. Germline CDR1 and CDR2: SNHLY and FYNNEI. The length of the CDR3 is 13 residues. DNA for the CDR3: TGTGCCAGCAGTGCACAGGGCCAAGAGACCCAGTACTTC. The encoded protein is CASSAQGQETQYF.

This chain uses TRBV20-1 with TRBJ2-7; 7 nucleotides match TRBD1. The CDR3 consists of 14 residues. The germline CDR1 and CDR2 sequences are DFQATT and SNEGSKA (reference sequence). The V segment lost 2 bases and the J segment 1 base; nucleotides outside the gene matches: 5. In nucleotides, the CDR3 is TGCAGTGCTAGACCTTCGGACAGGTCCTACGAGCAGTACTTC. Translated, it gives CSARPSDRSYEQYF.

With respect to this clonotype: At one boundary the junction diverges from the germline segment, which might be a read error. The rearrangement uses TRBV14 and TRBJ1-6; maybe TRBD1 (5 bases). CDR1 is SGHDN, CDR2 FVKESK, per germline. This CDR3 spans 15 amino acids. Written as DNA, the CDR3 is TGTGCCAGCAGCAAGAGAGTCGGGGGTGATTCCCCCCTCCACTTT. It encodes CASSKRVGGDSPLHF.

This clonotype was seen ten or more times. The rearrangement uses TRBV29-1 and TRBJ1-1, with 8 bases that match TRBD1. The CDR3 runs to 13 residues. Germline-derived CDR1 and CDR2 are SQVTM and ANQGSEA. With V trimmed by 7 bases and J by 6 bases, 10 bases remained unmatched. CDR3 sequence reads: CSARTGREAEAFF. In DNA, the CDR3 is TGCAGCGCCCGGACAGGGAGGGAGGCTGAAGCTTTCTTT.